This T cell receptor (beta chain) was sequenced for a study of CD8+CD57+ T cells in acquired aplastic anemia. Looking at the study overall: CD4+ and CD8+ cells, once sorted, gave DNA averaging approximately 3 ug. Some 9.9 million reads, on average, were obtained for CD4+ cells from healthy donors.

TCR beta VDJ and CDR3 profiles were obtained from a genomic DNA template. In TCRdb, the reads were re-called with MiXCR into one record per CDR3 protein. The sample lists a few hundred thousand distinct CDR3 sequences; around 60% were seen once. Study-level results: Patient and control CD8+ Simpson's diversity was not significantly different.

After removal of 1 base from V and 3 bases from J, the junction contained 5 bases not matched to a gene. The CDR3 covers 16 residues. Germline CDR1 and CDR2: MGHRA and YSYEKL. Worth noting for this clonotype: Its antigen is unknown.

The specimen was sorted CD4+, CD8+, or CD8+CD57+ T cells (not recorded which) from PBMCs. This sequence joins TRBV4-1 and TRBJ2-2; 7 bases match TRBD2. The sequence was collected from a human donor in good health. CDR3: CASSQGASGYTGELFF. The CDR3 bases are TGCGCCAGCAGCCAAGGCGCTAGCGGATACACCGGGGAGCTGTTTTTT.